One T cell receptor (beta chain) is described in this entry. The PCR was carried out with 60 Vbeta primers and 13 Jbeta primers. Assay used: immunoSEQ multiplex PCR; TCRdb lists only in-frame clones, some missing. The table has 65,000 to 90,000 clones, less than 80% seen once. This sample stems from a study of cytomegalovirus exposure and HLA in healthy donors. The germline V gene encodes CDR1 SGHVS and CDR2 FNYEAQ. There are 16 residues in the CDR3. V lost 5 bases, J lost 3 bases, and 12 bases stayed unmatched. This receptor was obtained from a man aged 25-45 years in good health and CMV-seronegative. The sample was PBMCs. The V call is TRBV7-6, the J call TRBJ1-1, with 7 bases that match TRBD1. The DNA of the CDR3 is TGTGCCAGCAGCCCAAGGAGGAGGGGGCTCGACACTGAAGCTTTCTTT. This gives the protein CASSPRRRGLDTEAFF.